The clone carrying this T cell receptor beta chain occurred once. Its antigen is as yet unknown. V shed 6 bases, J shed 4 bases, and the junction held 15 bases outside the gene matches. The CDR3 is made up of 18 amino acids. Germline V gene sequence: CDR1 ENHRY, CDR2 SYGVKD. The data originate from a study of cytomegalovirus exposure and HLA in healthy donors. Study-level points and caveats: With high specificity and sensitivity, the classifier reportedly diagnosed cytomegalovirus status.

PCR involved 60 Vbeta and 13 Jbeta primers. The repertoire was sequenced with immunoSEQ multiplex PCR; TCRdb's copy has only in-frame clones and lacks some. The sample has approximately 110,000 clones; about 79% are singletons. The sequenced material came from PBMCs. The J gene is TRBJ2-1, the V gene TRBV10-3; the match to TRBD1 covers 10 bases. The receptor was isolated from a man aged 45 to 65 in good health and CMV-seropositive. The CDR3 loop is CAIRRGSGTGDLYNEQFF. The CDR3 DNA reads as TGTGCCATCAGAAGGGGCTCCGGGACAGGGGACCTGTACAATGAGCAGTTCTTC.